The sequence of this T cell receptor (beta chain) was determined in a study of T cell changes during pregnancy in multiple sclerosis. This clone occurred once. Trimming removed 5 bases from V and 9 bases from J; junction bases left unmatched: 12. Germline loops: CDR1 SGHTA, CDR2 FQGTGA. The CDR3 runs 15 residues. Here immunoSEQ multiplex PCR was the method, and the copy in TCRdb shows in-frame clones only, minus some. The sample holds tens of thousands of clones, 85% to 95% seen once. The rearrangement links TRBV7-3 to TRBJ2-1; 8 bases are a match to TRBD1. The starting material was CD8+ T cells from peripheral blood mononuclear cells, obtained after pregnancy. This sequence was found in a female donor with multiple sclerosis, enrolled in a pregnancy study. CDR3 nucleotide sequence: TGTGCCAGCAGCATAGGACAGGGAACTCGGACTGAGCAGTTCTTC. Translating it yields CASSIGQGTRTEQFF.